Presented here are 7 T cell receptor beta chains from one specimen sequenced in a study of blood T cell repertoires in COVID-19. TCRdb keeps only in-frame clones here, not all; method: immunoSEQ multiplex PCR. The data show about 160,000 clones, with 79% seen just once and 7% to 10% held by the top ten. The sequencing input was peripheral blood. These receptors all stem from a woman in her sixties or seventies with COVID-19, enrolled during active disease.

The chain's CDR3 is CASSSPTGLRNEQFF. CDR3 coding DNA: TGTGCCAGCAGCTCACCAACAGGGCTAAGGAATGAGCAGTTCTTC. The chain joins TRBV7-9 to TRBJ2-1; the D gene is possibly TRBD1 (6 bases). V lost 4 bases, J lost 7 bases, and 17 bases lay in between. The CDR3 has 15 residues. The germline gives CDR1 SEHNR, CDR2 FQNEAQ (reference sequence).

This chain links TRBV12-3 or TRBV12-4 with TRBJ2-1; 8 bases are shared with TRBD2. The CDR3 runs to 12 residues. The ends lost 6 bases at V and 14 bases at J; junction bases unmatched: 9. DNA for the CDR3: TGTGCCAGCAGCCGCGGGGGGCAGTTGGAGTTCTTC. This encodes CASSRGGQLEFF.

In DNA form, the CDR3 reads TGTGCCAGCAGACTTGACAGGGACTCTGAAGCTTTCTTT. It encodes CASRLDRDSEAFF. The chain links TRBV2 to TRBJ1-1, with 7 bases fitting TRBD1. The V segment lost 6 bases and the J segment 6 bases; nucleotides outside the gene matches: 7. The length of the CDR3 is 13 residues. From germline, CDR1 is SNHLY and CDR2 FYNNEI.

The chain links TRBV3-1 (or the pseudogene TRBV3-2) to TRBJ2-5; perhaps TRBD2 as D (6 bases). Between the trimmed V and J ends, which lost 4 bases and 5 bases, there was a span of 17 bases. The CDR3 loop spans 15 amino acids. Germline CDR1 LGHDT, CDR2 YNNKEL (reference sequence). The CDR3 DNA reads as TGTGCCAGCAGCCCGTTTAGGTCGGCGGGGGAGACCCAGTACTTC. It specifies CASSPFRSAGETQYF.

The chain combines TRBV7-2 with TRBJ2-4; 7 nucleotides align to TRBD1. Per the germline V gene, CDR1 is SGHTA and CDR2 is FQGNSA. CDR3 length: 16 amino acids. Trimming took 5 bases from V and 5 from J; bases not matched to a gene: 12. The CDR3: CASSHGQVPNENIQYF. CDR3 nucleotide sequence: TGTGCCAGCAGCCACGGACAGGTACCAAACGAAAACATTCAGTACTTC.

V is TRBV6-5 and J is TRBJ2-1, with TRBD2 matching over 8 bases. The germline V gene has CDR1 MNHEY and CDR2 SVGAGI. The CDR3 has 14 amino acids. J was trimmed by 3 bases and V by 8 bases; bases with no gene match: 6. The DNA of the CDR3 is TGTGCCAGCGGCCCGGCGGGGGGCTACAATGAGCAGTTCTTC. This codes for CASGPAGGYNEQFF.

The chain recombines TRBV10-3 with TRBJ2-1, with 14 bases lining up with TRBD2. From germline, CDR1 is ENHRY and CDR2 SYGVKD. With 6 bases clipped from V and 7 bases from J, the junction kept 8 bases outside the gene matches. This CDR3 is built from 16 residues. The chain's CDR3 is CAIRTGTSGRMNEQFF. The CDR3 DNA sequence: TGTGCCATCAGGACCGGGACTAGCGGGAGAATGAATGAGCAGTTCTTC.